Each of the 15 T cell receptor beta chains below was sequenced from the same sample in a study of T cells in Graves' hyperthyroidism and ophthalmopathy. The investigators amplified TCR beta CDR3 regions from RNA transcripts. Initially, a first-round RT-PCR of the TCR CDR3 employed the HTBI primer set. From the multiplex PCR reads, TCRdb called clonotypes with MiXCR, one entry per CDR3 protein. This table has under 450,000 distinct CDR3 sequences, approximately 15% appearing once. The sample consisted of blood. These receptors were obtained from a woman aged 18-29 years with Graves' hyperthyroidism.

This clonotype was counted only a few times. The V and J genes are TRBV5-4 and TRBJ2-3, with 7 bases fitting TRBD1. This CDR3 is 15 amino acids long. The germline CDR1 and CDR2 sequences are SGHNT and YYREEE (reference sequence). The junction had 5 bases not matched to a gene; V was cut back by 4 bases and J by 0 bases. The CDR3 nucleotides read TGTGCCAGCAGCCTGGGACAGTCTAGCACAGATACGCAGTATTTT. Translating it yields CASSLGQSSTDTQYF.

This clonotype has a handful of counts. The rearrangement uses TRBV6-1 and TRBJ1-1; 7 nucleotides agree with TRBD1. CDR3 size: 16 residues. Germline CDR1 and CDR2: MNHNS and SASEGT. Trimming cost V 5 bases and J 3 bases; bases outside gene matches: 12. The CDR3 here is CASSSLRTGRDTEAFF. The CDR3 bases are TGTGCCAGCAGTTCCCTTCGGACAGGTAGGGACACTGAAGCTTTCTTT.

J is TRBJ2-2 and V is TRBV5-6, with TRBD1 matching over 10 bases. V lost 4 bases, J lost 4 bases, and 7 bases stayed unmatched. CDR3 size: 16 residues. Germline V gene lookup returns CDR1 SGHDT and CDR2 YYEEEE. The CDR3 is CASSTPGQGRTGELFF. In nucleotides, the CDR3 is TGTGCCAGCAGCACACCGGGACAGGGGCGCACCGGGGAGCTGTTTTTT. Full variable domain (rest looked up from reference TRBV5-6 and TRBJ2-2): DAGVTQSPTHLIKTRGQQVTLRCSPKSGHDTVSWYQQALGQGPQFIFQYYEEEERQRGNFPDRFSGHQFPNYSSELNVNALLLGDSALYLCASSTPGQGRTGELFFGEGSRLTVL.

About this clonotype itself: The junction departs from germline at one end; a sequencing error may be responsible. The rearrangement uses TRBV19 and TRBJ2-2, with D possibly being TRBD1 (6 bases). Looked up from germline, CDR1 is LNHDA and CDR2 is SQIVND (reference sequence). CDR3 length: 15 amino acids. The CDR3 spells CASSLEQGNTGELFF. CDR3 nucleotides: TGTGCCAGTAGTCTAGAACAGGGGAACACCGGGGAGCTGTTTTTT.

This clonotype has a handful of counts. J is TRBJ2-2 and V is TRBV2; 8 positions match TRBD1. Germline CDR1 SNHLY, CDR2 FYNNEI. The CDR3 has 15 residues. Germline trimming cut 8 bases from V and 6 bases from J; bases unmatched to any gene: 11. CDR3 in amino acids: CASQTGQGLPGELFF. The CDR3 DNA reads TGTGCCAGCCAGACCGGACAGGGCCTTCCCGGGGAGCTGTTTTTT.

This clonotype was counted at least ten times. The chain links TRBV28 to TRBJ2-7; 9 nucleotides agree with TRBD1. This CDR3 contains 16 residues. The J segment lost 3 bases and the V segment lost 8 bases, leaving 14 bases of the junction unmatched. The germline V gene has CDR1 MDHEN and CDR2 SYDVKM. CDR3 coding DNA: TGTGCCAGCTGCACTACCTCCGGGACAGGGTACTACGAGCAGTACTTC. Residues: CASCTTSGTGYYEQYF.

The sample holds a few counts of this clonotype. The rearrangement joins TRBV9 to TRBJ2-3; D unresolved. This CDR3 is built from 19 residues. CDR1 is SGDLS and CDR2 is YYNGEE in the germline V gene. With 0 bases removed from V and 4 bases from J, the gap between germline ends came to 24 bases. DNA for the CDR3: TGTGCCAGCAGCGTAGACCGCCGGGCCACCTTGGACGGCGCAGATACGCAGTATTTT. Amino acids: CASSVDRRATLDGADTQYF.

This CDR3 is CASSSRWGGYGYTF. CDR3 in DNA: TGTGCCAGCAGCTCCCGTTGGGGGGGCTATGGCTACACCTTC. The chain employs TRBV11-2 and TRBJ1-2, with D possibly TRBD1 on 5 matching bases. The ends were cut back, 4 bases at V and 4 bases at J, with 13 bases in the middle. This CDR3 comprises 14 residues. Germline V gene data show CDR1 as SGHAT and CDR2 as FQNNGV.

This clonotype was counted at least ten times. CDR3 nucleotides: TGTGCCAGCAGCTCGGCGGACCGGCTTTCCACAGATACGCAGTATTTT. It yields the protein CASSSADRLSTDTQYF. The rearrangement uses TRBV7-9 and TRBJ2-3; D call uncertain. The CDR3 totals 16 residues. The germline V gene has CDR1 SEHNR and CDR2 FQNEAQ (reference sequence). V gave up 4 bases and J gave up 2 bases, with 16 bases separating them. The full variable domain, rest sourced from reference TRBV7-9 and TRBJ2-3, is DTGVSQNPRHKITKRGQNVTFRCDPISEHNRLYWYRQTLGQGPEFLTYFQNEAQLEKSRLLSDRFSAERPKGSFSTLEIQRTEQGDSAMYLCASSSADRLSTDTQYFGPGTRLTVL.

This clonotype occurred many times. The rearrangement uses TRBV7-9 and TRBJ1-2; 7 positions agree with TRBD1. The CDR3 loop spans 13 amino acids. J gave up 4 bases and V 6 bases, and 5 bases lay outside the gene matches. CDR1 SEHNR and CDR2 FQNEAQ come from the germline V gene (reference sequence). CDR3 loop: CASRTGTVYGYTF. The CDR3 DNA reads TGTGCCAGCAGAACCGGGACAGTCTATGGCTACACCTTC. The whole variable domain, filled in from reference TRBV7-9 and TRBJ1-2, reads DTGVSQNPRHKITKRGQNVTFRCDPISEHNRLYWYRQTLGQGPEFLTYFQNEAQLEKSRLLSDRFSAERPKGSFSTLEIQRTEQGDSAMYLCASRTGTVYGYTFGSGTRLTVV.

The rearrangement links TRBV20-1 to TRBJ1-3; D is uncertain. Germline values: CDR1 DFQATT, CDR2 SNEGSKA (reference sequence). V lost 0 bases and J lost 4, with 16 bases in between. CDR3 size: 16 residues. In nucleotides, the CDR3 is TGCAGTGCTAGAGACGCCCCCGGCAGTAAAGGAAACACCATATATTTT. Translated, it gives CSARDAPGSKGNTIYF.

This clonotype was detected ten times or more. This rearrangement joins TRBV11-2 to TRBJ2-5, with D perhaps TRBD1 (5 bases). Trimming removed 5 bases from V and 4 bases from J, with 20 bases in between. CDR3 length equals 16 residues. Germline assignment: CDR1 SGHAT and CDR2 FQNNGV. CDR3 loop: CASSGRQGGSGETQYF. CDR3 DNA sequence: TGTGCCAGCAGCGGCCGGCAGGGTGGTTCGGGAGAGACCCAGTACTTC.

This clonotype has a count of ten or more. The chain uses TRBV7-9 and TRBJ2-7; D unclear. V shed 3 bases and J shed 1 base, with 10 bases lying between them. The germline gives CDR1 SEHNR, CDR2 FQNEAQ (reference sequence). The CDR3 extends over 14 amino acids. The CDR3 loop reads CASSFTLSSYEQYF. Here the CDR3 DNA reads TGTGCCAGCAGCTTCACATTGTCATCCTACGAGCAGTACTTC.

The chain employs TRBV3-1 and TRBJ2-3; TRBD2 aligns across 9 bases. CDR1 and CDR2 from the germline V gene are LGHDT and YNNKEL (reference sequence). The CDR3 length is 18 residues. Losses at the gene ends were 1 base for V and 1 base for J; bases not matched to a gene: 9. The CDR3 coding sequence is TGTGCCAGCAGCCAAGGATGGAGCGGGGGGCGCCGCACAGATACGCAGTATTTT. This translates into CASSQGWSGGRRTDTQYF.

This clonotype was counted at least ten times. The chain combines TRBV12-3 or TRBV12-4 with TRBJ1-5, with 9 bases that match TRBD1. With V trimmed by 5 bases and J by 5 bases, 7 bases remained unmatched. The CDR3 consists of 15 residues. The CDR3 region has the DNA TGTGCCAGCAGTACAGGGGGCACGAGGGATCAGCCCCAGCATTTT. Amino acid sequence: CASSTGGTRDQPQHF.